This TCR beta chain is drawn from a study of T cell repertoires in cytomegalovirus infection. Study at large: Public TCR beta signatures marked donors with CMV infection and the matching HLA. The study, taken as a whole, reports: Predominance within the ex vivo response was attributable to HLA-C-restricted CMV-specific TCR beta clonotypes.

This clonotype was recorded a few times. The antigen remains unidentified. Deletions cut 3 bases from V and 4 bases from J, with 13 bases between. The CDR3 has 15 amino acids. CDR1 and CDR2 from the germline V gene are LGHNA and YSLEER. TCRdb re-analysed the reads in MiXCR, keeping a single row per CDR3 protein. Of about 770,000 distinct CDR3 sequences listed, 25% to 35% are singletons. The V and J genes are TRBV4-3 and TRBJ2-1; D may be TRBD1 or TRBD2 (7 bases each). The receptor comes from a human donor in good health (CMV status not recorded). Some clones in this sample may be carry-over from other donors' samples. The sample consisted of cultured CD8+ T cells from PBMCs, taken from culture after CMV antigen stimulation. CDR3: CASSQGRDRYNEQFF. DNA for the CDR3: TGCGCCAGCAGCCAGGGGAGGGACAGATACAATGAGCAGTTCTTC.